A selection of T cell receptor beta chains follows, all from one sample in a study of T cell responses to AZD1222 COVID-19 vaccine. The table came from immunoSEQ multiplex PCR; TCRdb's copy has only in-frame clones and leaves some out. Of under 150,000 clones in the sample, about 92% are singletons; the top ten hold around 4.7%. The input for sequencing was peripheral blood, taken on day 0 of AZD1222 vaccination. The receptors stem from an adult in good health. Each CDR3 is given with its conserved first and last residue. The D gene is left open where the match is weak. The listing skips clone size in some rows; elsewhere it reads once, few, many or a size class.

clone size	V gene	J gene	D gene	CDR3 protein	CDR3 DNA
NA	TRBV15	TRBJ2-3	NA	CATSSSRDFFTDTQYF	TGTGCCACCAGCAGTAGCCGGGACTTCTTCACAGATACGCAGTATTTT
NA	TRBV6-2/TRBV6-3	TRBJ1-2	TRBD1	CASSYGSGDRGNGYTF	TGTGCCAGCAGTTACGGCTCTGGAGACAGGGGGAATGGCTACACCTTC
NA	TRBV6-5	TRBJ1-5	NA	CASSYDSNQPQHF	TGTGCCAGCAGTTATGATAGCAATCAGCCCCAGCATTTT
NA	TRBV10-1	TRBJ2-3	NA	CASSHLSSTDTQYF	TGCGCCAGCAGTCATCTTAGCAGCACAGATACGCAGTATTTT
NA	TRBV27	TRBJ1-2	TRBD1	CASSLIGGDNYGYTF	TGTGCCAGCAGTTTAATAGGGGGCGATAACTATGGCTACACCTTC
NA	TRBV5-5	TRBJ1-1	NA	CASSLGQTEAFF	TGTGCCAGCAGCTTGGGTCAAACTGAAGCTTTCTTT
NA	TRBV12-5	TRBJ2-2	NA	CASGSNSRDRLFF	TGTGCTAGTGGTTCCAATTCCAGGGATAGGCTGTTTTTT
NA	TRBV6-1	TRBJ2-2	NA	CASSERWTLNTGELFF	TGTGCCAGCAGTGAAAGGTGGACCTTGAACACCGGGGAGCTGTTTTTT
NA	TRBV11-2	TRBJ2-7	TRBD2	CASSLGGRADEQYF	TGTGCCAGCAGCTTAGGCGGGAGGGCCGACGAGCAGTACTTC
NA	TRBV6-2/TRBV6-3	TRBJ2-1	TRBD2	CASSPTGGTSGEQFF	TGTGCCAGCAGTCCGACCGGCGGGACTAGCGGGGAGCAGTTCTTC
NA	TRBV5-4	TRBJ1-2	TRBD1	CASSYARTGNYGYTF	TGTGCCAGCAGCTACGCGCGGACAGGGAACTATGGCTACACCTTC
NA	TRBV4-3	TRBJ2-1	NA	CASSQVVGGRSEQFF	TGCGCCAGCAGCCAAGTTGTTGGCGGACGGAGTGAGCAGTTCTTC
NA	TRBV7-6	TRBJ2-7	TRBD2	CASSSGLAGVGYEQYF	TGTGCCAGCAGCTCGGGACTAGCGGGGGTTGGGTACGAGCAGTACTTC
NA	TRBV6-5	TRBJ2-5	NA	CASRRELQETQYF	TGTGCCAGCAGGCGAGAATTGCAAGAGACCCAGTACTTC
NA	TRBV30	TRBJ2-1	NA	CAWSVWGSVSYNEQFF	TGTGCCTGGAGTGTATGGGGTAGCGTCTCCTACAATGAGCAGTTCTTC
NA	TRBV19	TRBJ2-7	NA	CASSTKAPLFNEQYF	TGTGCCAGTAGTACCAAAGCTCCTCTTTTTAACGAGCAGTACTTC
NA	TRBV7-2	TRBJ2-1	TRBD2	CASSSGLAGGGPEQFF	TGTGCCAGCAGCTCGGGACTAGCGGGAGGGGGACCGGAGCAGTTCTTC
once	TRBV28	TRBJ2-1	TRBD2	CASSAHGGNEQFF	TGTGCCAGCAGTGCCCACGGGGGGAATGAGCAGTTCTTC
NA	TRBV11-2	TRBJ2-5	NA	CASSLAGVAQYF	TGTGCCAGCAGCTTAGCTGGCGTGGCCCAGTACTTC
few	TRBV20-1	TRBJ1-2	NA	CSPGGTDYTF	TGCAGTCCCGGGGGTACGGACTACACCTTC
NA	TRBV18	TRBJ1-1	NA	CASSPNMLVGRMSTEAFF	TGTGCCAGCTCACCAAACATGTTGGTTGGACGGATGAGCACTGAAGCTTTCTTT
NA	TRBV20-1	TRBJ2-5	TRBD1	CSASQGVQETQYF	TGCAGTGCTAGTCAGGGGGTCCAAGAGACCCAGTACTTC
NA	TRBV5-8	TRBJ2-2	TRBD2	CASSLYSGRSGELFF	TGTGCCAGCAGCTTGTATAGCGGGAGGTCCGGGGAGCTGTTTTTT
NA	TRBV6-5	TRBJ2-2	NA	CASSYAGANTGELFF	TGTGCCAGCAGTTACGCCGGAGCGAACACCGGGGAGCTGTTTTTT
NA	TRBV7-9	TRBJ1-1	NA	CASSLVDLEAFF	TGTGCCAGCAGCTTAGTGGATCTTGAAGCTTTCTTT
NA	TRBV5-8	TRBJ1-4	TRBD1	CASSLGQGPATNEKLFF	TGTGCCAGCAGCTTGGGACAGGGCCCTGCAACTAATGAAAAACTGTTTTTT
NA	TRBV7-3	TRBJ2-3	NA	CASSPDRGFPSLQYF	TGTGCCAGCAGCCCAGATAGAGGGTTTCCCTCCCTGCAGTATTTT
once	TRBV5-4	TRBJ1-2	TRBD1	CASSYGQGDGYTF	TGTGCCAGCAGCTATGGACAGGGGGACGGCTACACCTTC
NA	TRBV2	TRBJ1-1	TRBD1	CASSGQGLMNTEAFF	TGTGCCAGCAGTGGACAGGGGCTAATGAACACTGAAGCTTTCTTT
NA	TRBV28	TRBJ1-2	NA	CGSSGSGYGYTF	TGTGGAAGCTCGGGATCCGGGTATGGCTACACCTTC
NA	TRBV5-4	TRBJ2-2	NA	CASRLVGAGELFF	TGTGCCAGCAGGCTCGTGGGTGCCGGGGAGCTGTTTTTT
NA	TRBV19	TRBJ2-7	NA	CASRRGTYEQYF	TGTGCCAGTAGACGCGGGACCTACGAGCAGTACTTC
NA	TRBV15	TRBJ2-2	NA	CATSRDLLGNTGELFF	TGTGCCACCAGCAGAGATTTATTGGGGAACACCGGGGAGCTGTTTTTT
NA	TRBV29-1	TRBJ1-2	NA	CSVEEGRGGYTF	TGCAGCGTTGAGGAGGGAAGGGGTGGCTACACCTTC
NA	TRBV9	TRBJ2-5	NA	CASSVELGRTQYF	TGTGCCAGCAGCGTAGAACTAGGGCGGACCCAGTACTTC
NA	TRBV7-8	TRBJ1-1	NA	CASSLAPAGKTFF	TGTGCCAGCAGCTTAGCGCCCGCAGGCAAGACTTTCTTT
NA	TRBV27	TRBJ1-1	NA	CASSVNRVNTEAFF	TGTGCCAGCAGTGTCAACAGGGTGAACACTGAAGCTTTCTTT
NA	TRBV10-3	TRBJ1-5	NA	CAISESRGSNQPQHF	TGTGCCATCAGTGAGTCAAGGGGCTCTAATCAGCCCCAGCATTTT
NA	TRBV7-8	TRBJ1-4	NA	CASKRQVRSEKLFF	TGTGCCAGCAAACGACAGGTTCGCAGTGAAAAACTGTTTTTT
NA	TRBV5-1	TRBJ2-7	TRBD2	CASSLTSGSYEQYF	TGCGCCAGCAGCTTAACTAGCGGGAGTTACGAGCAGTACTTC
NA	TRBV18	TRBJ2-5	NA	CASSPITGSGETQYF	TGTGCCAGCTCACCAATAACAGGGAGTGGAGAGACCCAGTACTTC
NA	TRBV5-1	TRBJ2-5	NA	CASSLGGSETQYF	TGCGCCAGCAGCTTGGGAGGTTCAGAGACCCAGTACTTC
NA	TRBV7-9	TRBJ1-1	NA	CASSSFSSMNTEAFF	TGTGCCAGCAGCTCCTTTTCGTCCATGAACACTGAAGCTTTCTTT
NA	TRBV6-2/TRBV6-3	TRBJ1-1	NA	CASSYGGEAFF	TGTGCCAGCAGTTACGGAGGTGAAGCTTTCTTT
NA	TRBV6-2/TRBV6-3	TRBJ2-7	NA	CASSSGRSSYEQYF	TGTGCCAGCAGTTCGGGGAGAAGCTCCTACGAGCAGTACTTC
NA	TRBV7-9	TRBJ2-2	TRBD2	CASSPVGGRLTGELFF	TGTGCCAGCAGCCCTGTAGGCGGGAGACTTACCGGGGAGCTGTTTTTT
NA	TRBV28	TRBJ2-2	NA	CASSLVGRTNTGELFF	TGTGCCAGCAGTTTAGTGGGCAGGACGAACACCGGGGAGCTGTTTTTT
NA	TRBV5-4	TRBJ1-1	NA	CASSLTRGGDTEAFF	TGTGCCAGCAGCTTGACTAGGGGCGGGGACACTGAAGCTTTCTTT
NA	TRBV6-1	TRBJ2-1	TRBD1	CASSDRGLAYNEQFF	TGTGCCAGCAGTGACAGGGGGCTGGCCTACAATGAGCAGTTCTTC
NA	TRBV4-3	TRBJ2-3	NA	CASSFGPGDTQYF	TGCGCCAGCAGCTTTGGGCCTGGGGATACGCAGTATTTT
NA	TRBV6-1	TRBJ1-1	NA	CASSETWGTEAFF	TGTGCCAGCAGTGAGACTTGGGGCACTGAAGCTTTCTTT
NA	TRBV7-2	TRBJ2-7	NA	CASSLAGSQQPPYEQYF	TGTGCCAGCAGCTTAGCGGGGTCCCAGCAACCCCCCTACGAGCAGTACTTC
NA	TRBV9	TRBJ2-3	NA	CASGRLLTDTQYF	TGTGCCAGCGGAAGACTACTCACAGATACGCAGTATTTT
NA	TRBV5-4	TRBJ2-2	TRBD1	CASSSGQPTNTGELFF	TGTGCCAGCAGCTCGGGACAGCCTACGAACACCGGGGAGCTGTTTTTT
NA	TRBV6-5	TRBJ1-4	NA	CASSTVAAREKLFF	TGTGCCAGCAGTACAGTGGCTGCCCGTGAAAAACTGTTTTTT
NA	TRBV28	TRBJ1-1	NA	CASSLNRGGTEAFF	TGTGCCAGCAGTTTAAACCGCGGAGGGACTGAAGCTTTCTTT
NA	TRBV7-8	TRBJ1-2	TRBD1	CASSVGTGGGGNGYTF	TGTGCCAGCAGCGTTGGGACAGGGGGCGGAGGAAATGGCTACACCTTC
NA	TRBV10-3	TRBJ2-1	TRBD1	CAIRSGTGGNEQFF	TGTGCCATCAGATCCGGGACAGGGGGCAATGAGCAGTTCTTC
NA	TRBV18	TRBJ1-4	NA	CASSPDGATNEKLFF	TGTGCCAGCTCCCCCGACGGTGCAACTAATGAAAAACTGTTTTTT
NA	TRBV14	TRBJ2-3	TRBD2	CARGLADPTSTDTQYF	TGTGCCAGGGGACTAGCGGATCCCACTAGCACAGATACGCAGTATTTT